This is a list of T cell receptor beta chains from one sample in a study of human T cells and chemical hapten exposure. Using its own MiXCR run on the reads, TCRdb lists one record per CDR3 protein. This table has about 120,000 distinct CDR3 sequences, 8.5% appearing once. Sequencing was carried out using whole blood. The receptors stem from a human donor in good health. Some clones in this sample may be carry-over from other donors' samples. Both conserved end residues are part of each CDR3. Each record gives: CDR3 protein, CDR3 DNA, J gene, clone size, D gene, V gene, CDR3 length. D genes are given only for firm matches. The listing skips clone size in some rows; elsewhere it reads once, few, many or a size class.

CSAALGQVNEKLFF TGCAGTGCCGCGTTGGGACAGGTTAATGAAAAACTGTTTTTT TRBJ1-4 few TRBD1 TRBV20-1 14
CASSGGVQETQYF TGCGCCAGCAGCGGGGGGGTCCAAGAGACCCAGTACTTC TRBJ2-5 few TRBD2 TRBV5-1 13
CASSPHLPAANTGELFF TGTGCCAGTAGTCCCCACCTCCCGGCTGCGAACACCGGGGAGCTGTTTTTT TRBJ2-2 few - TRBV19 17
CASSPLSYTEAFF TGTGCCAGTAGTCCCTTGAGTTACACTGAAGCTTTCTTT TRBJ1-1 few - TRBV19 13
CASSDSTSGGAEQFF TGTGCCAGCAGTGACTCGACTAGCGGGGGGGCTGAGCAGTTCTTC TRBJ2-1 medium-sized TRBD2 TRBV6-4 15
CASSQLGLADSYNEQFF TGTGCCAGCAGCCAATTAGGACTGGCGGACTCCTACAATGAGCAGTTCTTC TRBJ2-1 - - TRBV3-1 17
CASSEYNNDNEQFF TGTGCCAGCAGTGAATATAACAACGACAATGAGCAGTTCTTC TRBJ2-1 - - TRBV25-1 14
CASQPGQVNTGELFF TGTGCCAGTCAGCCGGGACAGGTGAACACCGGGGAGCTGTTTTTT TRBJ2-2 - TRBD1 TRBV19 15
CSASFPGGNTEAFF TGCAGTGCTTCCTTTCCAGGGGGCAACACTGAAGCTTTCTTT TRBJ1-1 - TRBD1 TRBV20-1 14
CASSGLAGGSYNEQFF TGTGCCAGCAGCGGGTTAGCGGGAGGCTCCTACAATGAGCAGTTCTTC TRBJ2-1 many TRBD2 TRBV7-8 16
CASRDPYTVPTYEQYF TGTGCCAGCAGGGACCCTTACACCGTACCTACCTACGAGCAGTACTTC TRBJ2-7 - - TRBV2 16
CASSETRTQEETQYF TGTGCCAGCAGTGAAACCCGGACACAGGAAGAGACCCAGTACTTC TRBJ2-5 - - TRBV6-1 15
CATSSPETSSTDTQYF TGTGCCACCAGCAGTCCCGAAACCTCTAGCACAGATACGCAGTATTTT TRBJ2-3 many - TRBV15 16
CASSTSLQGGDYGYTF TGTGCCAGCAGCACCTCCCTACAGGGAGGGGACTATGGCTACACCTTC TRBJ1-2 - - TRBV7-9 16
CASSISSGSLNEQFF TGTGCCAGTAGTATCAGTAGCGGGAGTCTCAATGAGCAGTTCTTC TRBJ2-1 medium-sized TRBD2 TRBV19 15
CASRTSGVSNQPQHF TGTGCCAGCAGAACCTCGGGGGTGAGCAATCAGCCCCAGCATTTT TRBJ1-5 few - TRBV6-2/TRBV6-3 15
CSARGTGITGELFF TGCAGTGCTAGGGGGACAGGGATCACCGGGGAGCTGTTTTTT TRBJ2-2 - TRBD1 TRBV20-1 14
CASSIAGTGDYGYTF TGTGCCAGTAGTATCGCAGGGACAGGGGACTATGGCTACACCTTC TRBJ1-2 many TRBD1 TRBV19 15
CASSGTVVDTQYF TGTGCCAGCAGTGGGACAGTCGTAGATACGCAGTATTTT TRBJ2-3 few TRBD1 TRBV6-2/TRBV6-3 13
CASSLRTLSYEQYF TGTGCCAGCAGCTTACGGACTCTCTCCTACGAGCAGTACTTC TRBJ2-7 few - TRBV5-8 14
CSVARYPGLGSVRETQYF TGCAGCGTTGCCCGGTACCCGGGCCTCGGTAGCGTAAGGGAGACCCAGTACTTC TRBJ2-5 - - TRBV29-1 18
CASRRDYEQYF TGTGCCAGCCGCAGAGACTACGAGCAGTACTTC TRBJ2-7 once - TRBV11-2 11
CAISTGTGGTEAFF TGTGCCATCAGTACCGGGACAGGGGGGACTGAAGCTTTCTTT TRBJ1-1 few TRBD1 TRBV10-3 14
CASSLQGDGVNSPLHF TGTGCCAGCAGTCTACAGGGCGATGGGGTTAATTCACCCCTCCACTTT TRBJ1-6 many - TRBV27 16
CASSSSGRASGETQYF TGTGCCAGCAGCTCTAGCGGGAGGGCCTCGGGGGAGACCCAGTACTTC TRBJ2-5 - TRBD2 TRBV2 16
CASSYAIGQGRNEQYF TGTGCCAGCAGTTACGCGATCGGACAGGGAAGGAACGAGCAGTACTTC TRBJ2-7 - TRBD1 TRBV6-2/TRBV6-3 16
CASSFRDRAWGEYEQYF TGTGCCAGCAGTTTCCGGGACAGGGCCTGGGGAGAATACGAGCAGTACTTC TRBJ2-7 few TRBD1 TRBV27 17
CASSEIKGGASGANVLTF TGTGCCAGCAGTGAAATTAAGGGAGGAGCATCTGGGGCCAACGTCCTGACTTTC TRBJ2-6 - - TRBV25-1 18
CSVLRVGDESEQYF TGCAGCGTCCTTCGGGTCGGGGATGAGAGCGAGCAGTACTTC TRBJ2-7 - - TRBV29-1 14
CSARDARGYNEQFF TGCAGTGCTAGAGATGCCCGGGGGTACAATGAGCAGTTCTTC TRBJ2-1 - - TRBV20-1 14
CSAPGGQNTGELFF TGCAGTGCCCCAGGGGGCCAGAACACCGGGGAGCTGTTTTTT TRBJ2-2 few TRBD1 TRBV20-1 14
CASSPPLAGGDEQFF TGTGCCAGTAGTCCCCCGCTAGCGGGGGGCGATGAGCAGTTCTTC TRBJ2-1 many TRBD2 TRBV19 15
CASSQDLWVEGNQPQHF TGTGCCAGCAGCCAAGATTTGTGGGTAGAGGGCAATCAGCCCCAGCATTTT TRBJ1-5 - - TRBV3-1 17
CASTPTPDQGTEAFF TGCGCCAGCACTCCTACACCCGATCAGGGCACTGAAGCTTTCTTT TRBJ1-1 many - TRBV10-2 15
CASSQEFWNNEQFF TGTGCCAGCAGCCAAGAGTTTTGGAACAATGAGCAGTTCTTC TRBJ2-1 few - TRBV3-1 14
CASSPPSGSSNEQFF TGTGCCAGCTCACCCCCTAGCGGGAGCTCCAATGAGCAGTTCTTC TRBJ2-1 - TRBD2 TRBV18 15
CASSQGQGRTYEQYF TGTGCCAGCAGCCAGGGACAGGGGAGGACCTACGAGCAGTACTTC TRBJ2-7 few TRBD1 TRBV9 15